The 8 T cell receptor beta chains reported below all come from one sample, sequenced in a study of blood T cell repertoires in COVID-19. The assay was immunoSEQ multiplex PCR, and TCRdb's table has in-frame clones only and misses some. The sample includes roughly 70,000 clones, over 75% of them seen just once. What was sequenced was peripheral blood. The source of these receptors is a human donor in a cohort sampled during active COVID-19.

The J gene is TRBJ2-7, the V gene TRBV7-2; D gene uncertain. Germline CDR1 SGHTA, CDR2 FQGNSA. V was pared by 4 bases and J by 2 bases, with 6 bases between. The CDR3 length is 12 residues. The CDR3 reads CASSYSPYEQYF. In DNA, the CDR3 is TGTGCCAGCAGCTACTCTCCCTACGAGCAGTACTTC. Full variable domain (remainder filled in from reference TRBV7-2 and TRBJ2-7): GAGVSQSPSNKVTEKGKDVELRCDPISGHTALYWYRQSLGQGLEFLIYFQGNSAPDKSGLPSDRFSAERTGGSVSTLTIQRTQQEDSAVYLCASSYSPYEQYFGPGTRLTVT.

The CDR3 coding sequence is TGCGCCAGCAGCTGGGCCTCTGGGGCCAACGTCCTGACTTTC. This sequence encodes CASSWASGANVLTF. The chain has TRBV5-1 and TRBJ2-6, with D uncertain. Germline values: CDR1 SGHRS, CDR2 YFSETQ. CDR3 length: 14 residues. Trimming removed 3 bases at V and 0 bases at J, with 4 bases between.

This clone was detected only a few times. V is TRBV5-5 and J is TRBJ1-1; D is perhaps TRBD1 (5 bases). Germline V lookup: CDR1 SGHKS, CDR2 YYEKEE (reference sequence). The CDR3 has 13 residues. Trimming took 3 bases from V and 3 from J, leaving 9 bases between them. CDR3 protein: CASSWGGDTEAFF. The CDR3 DNA is TGTGCCAGCAGCTGGGGAGGGGACACTGAAGCTTTCTTT. The full variable domain, with the rest looked up from reference TRBV5-5 and TRBJ1-1, is DAGVTQSPTHLIKTRGQQVTLRCSPISGHKSVSWYQQVLGQGPQFIFQYYEKEERGRGNFPDRFSARQFPNYSSELNVNALLLGDSALYLCASSWGGDTEAFFGQGTRLTVV.

This clone was detected only once. The chain carries TRBV7-9 and TRBJ2-7, with TRBD2 matching 8 bases. This CDR3 has 17 amino acids. With V trimmed by 5 bases and J by 3 bases, 15 bases remained unmatched. Germline V lookup: CDR1 SEHNR, CDR2 FQNEAQ (reference sequence). The CDR3 DNA reads as TGTGCCAGCAGCGCTATGGGGGGGCGGGCGGGAGGCTACGAGCAGTACTTC. This sequence encodes CASSAMGGRAGGYEQYF. The whole variable domain, remainder taken from reference TRBV7-9 and TRBJ2-7, is DTGVSQNPRHKITKRGQNVTFRCDPISEHNRLYWYRQTLGQGPEFLTYFQNEAQLEKSRLLSDRFSAERPKGSFSTLEIQRTEQGDSAMYLCASSAMGGRAGGYEQYFGPGTRLTVT.

The rearrangement links TRBV19 to TRBJ1-5; TRBD1 agrees at 9 bases. J lost 7 bases, V lost 2 bases, and 9 bases had no gene match. The CDR3 spans 16 residues. CDR1 is LNHDA, CDR2 SQIVND, per germline (reference sequence). The CDR3 DNA is TGTGCCAGTAGTATAATAGGACAGGGGATTGACCAGCCCCAGCATTTT. Translated, it gives CASSIIGQGIDQPQHF.

This rearrangement joins TRBV2 to TRBJ2-1; 10 bases align to TRBD2. V dropped 7 bases and J dropped 8; count of bases not matched to a gene: 11. This CDR3 has 15 residues. Germline-derived CDR1 and CDR2 are SNHLY and FYNNEI. CDR3 nucleotides: TGTGCCAGCAAACACCAGTCTAGCGGGAGCGATGAGCAGTTCTTC. Translating it yields CASKHQSSGSDEQFF.

The rearrangement links TRBV5-5 to TRBJ2-7; 7 nucleotides match TRBD2. The J segment lost 3 bases and the V segment lost 4 bases, leaving 10 bases of the junction unmatched. CDR1 is SGHKS and CDR2 is YYEKEE in the germline V gene (reference sequence). The CDR3 totals 15 residues. In DNA, the CDR3 is TGTGCCAGCAGCGGGGGGGTCCTTAACCTCTACGAGCAGTACTTC. Translated, it gives CASSGGVLNLYEQYF.

The chain is built from TRBV18 and TRBJ2-2; D remains ambiguous. This CDR3 is built from 15 residues. From germline, CDR1 is KGHSH and CDR2 LQKENI. The V gene lost 2 bases and the J gene lost 0 bases, with 7 bases spanning the gap. The CDR3 region has the DNA TGTGCCAGCTCACCATCCCAGACGAACACCGGGGAGCTGTTTTTT. Its protein product is CASSPSQTNTGELFF.